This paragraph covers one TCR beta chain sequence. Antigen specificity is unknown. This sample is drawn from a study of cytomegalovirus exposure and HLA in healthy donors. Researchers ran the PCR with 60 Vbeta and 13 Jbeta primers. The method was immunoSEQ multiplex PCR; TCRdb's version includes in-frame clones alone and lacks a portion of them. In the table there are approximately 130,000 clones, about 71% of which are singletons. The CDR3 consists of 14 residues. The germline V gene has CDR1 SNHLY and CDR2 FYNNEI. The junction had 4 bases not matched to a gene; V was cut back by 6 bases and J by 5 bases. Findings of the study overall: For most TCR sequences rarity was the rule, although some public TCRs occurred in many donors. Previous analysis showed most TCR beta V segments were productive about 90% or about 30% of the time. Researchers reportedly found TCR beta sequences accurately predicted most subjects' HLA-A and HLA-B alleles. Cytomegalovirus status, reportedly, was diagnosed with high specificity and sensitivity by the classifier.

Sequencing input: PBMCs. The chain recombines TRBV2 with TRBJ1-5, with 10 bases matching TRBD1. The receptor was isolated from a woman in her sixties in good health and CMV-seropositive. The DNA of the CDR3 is TGTGCCAGCAGACCGGGACAGGGGTATCAGCCCCAGCATTTT. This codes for CASRPGQGYQPQHF.